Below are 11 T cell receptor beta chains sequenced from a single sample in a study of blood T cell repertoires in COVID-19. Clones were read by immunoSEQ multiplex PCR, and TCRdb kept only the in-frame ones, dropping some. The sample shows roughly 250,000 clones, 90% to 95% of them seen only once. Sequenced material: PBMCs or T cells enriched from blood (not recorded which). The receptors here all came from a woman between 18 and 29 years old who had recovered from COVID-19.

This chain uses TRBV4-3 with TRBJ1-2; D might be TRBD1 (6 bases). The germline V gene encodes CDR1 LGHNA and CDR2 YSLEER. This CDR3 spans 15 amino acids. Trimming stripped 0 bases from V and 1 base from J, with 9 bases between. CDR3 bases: TGCGCCAGCAGCCAAGATCCACAGGGTAACTATGGCTACACCTTC. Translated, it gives CASSQDPQGNYGYTF.

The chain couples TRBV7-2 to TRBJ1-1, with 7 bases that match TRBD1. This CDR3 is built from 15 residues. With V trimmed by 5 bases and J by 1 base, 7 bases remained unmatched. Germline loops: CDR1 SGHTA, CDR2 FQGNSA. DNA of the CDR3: TGTGCCAGCAGCCCGTCGGGACAGCCGAACACTGAAGCTTTCTTT. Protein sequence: CASSPSGQPNTEAFF.

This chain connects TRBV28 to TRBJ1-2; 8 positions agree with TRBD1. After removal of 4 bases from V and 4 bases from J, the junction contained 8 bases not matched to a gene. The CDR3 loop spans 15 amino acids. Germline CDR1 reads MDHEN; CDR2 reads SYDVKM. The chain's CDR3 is CASSSTLDRGYGYTF. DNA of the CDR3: TGTGCCAGCAGTTCGACTCTCGACAGGGGCTATGGCTACACCTTC.

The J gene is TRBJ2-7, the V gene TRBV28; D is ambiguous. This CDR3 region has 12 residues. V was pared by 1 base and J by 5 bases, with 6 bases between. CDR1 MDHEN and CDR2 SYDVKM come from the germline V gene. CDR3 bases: TGTGCCAGCAGTTTATCCCGTAACGAGCAGTACTTC. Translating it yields CASSLSRNEQYF.

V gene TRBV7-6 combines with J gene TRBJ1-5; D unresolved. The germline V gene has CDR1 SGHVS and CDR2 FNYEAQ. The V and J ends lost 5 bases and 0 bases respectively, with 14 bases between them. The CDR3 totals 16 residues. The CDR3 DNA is TGTGCCAGCAGCCCCGATTCGAGTTATAGCAATCAGCCCCAGCATTTT. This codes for CASSPDSSYSNQPQHF.

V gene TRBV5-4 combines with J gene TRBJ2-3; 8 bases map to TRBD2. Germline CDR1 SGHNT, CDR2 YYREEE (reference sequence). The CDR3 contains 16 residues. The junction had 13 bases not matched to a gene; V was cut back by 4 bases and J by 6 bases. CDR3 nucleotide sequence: TGTGCCAGCAGCCTCGGACTAGCACGCTGGACGGATACGCAGTATTTT. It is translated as CASSLGLARWTDTQYF.

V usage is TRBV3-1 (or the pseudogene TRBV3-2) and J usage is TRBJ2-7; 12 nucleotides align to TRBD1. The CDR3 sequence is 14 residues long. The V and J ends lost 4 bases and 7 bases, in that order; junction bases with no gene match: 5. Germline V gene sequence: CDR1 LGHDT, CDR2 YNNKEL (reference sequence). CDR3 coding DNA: TGTGCCAGCAGCCCCCGGGACAGGGGGCATGAGCAGTACTTC. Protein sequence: CASSPRDRGHEQYF.

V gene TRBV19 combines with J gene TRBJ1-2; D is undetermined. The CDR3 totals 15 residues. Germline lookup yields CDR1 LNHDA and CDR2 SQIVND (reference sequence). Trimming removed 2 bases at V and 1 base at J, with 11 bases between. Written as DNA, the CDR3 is TGTGCCAGTAGTATACGGGTGGGGAGTAACTATGGCTACACCTTC. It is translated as CASSIRVGSNYGYTF.

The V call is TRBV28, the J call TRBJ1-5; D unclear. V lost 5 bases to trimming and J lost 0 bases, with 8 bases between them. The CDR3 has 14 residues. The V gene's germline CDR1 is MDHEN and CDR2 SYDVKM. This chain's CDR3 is CASSPSYSNQPQHF. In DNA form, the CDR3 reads TGTGCCAGCAGTCCGAGCTATAGCAATCAGCCCCAGCATTTT.

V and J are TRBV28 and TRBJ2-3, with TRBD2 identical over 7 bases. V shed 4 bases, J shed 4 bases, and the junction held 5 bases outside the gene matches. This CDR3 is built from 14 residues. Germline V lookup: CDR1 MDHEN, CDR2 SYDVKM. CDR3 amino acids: CASSWGTTADTQYF. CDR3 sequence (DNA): TGTGCCAGCAGTTGGGGGACTACCGCAGATACGCAGTATTTT.

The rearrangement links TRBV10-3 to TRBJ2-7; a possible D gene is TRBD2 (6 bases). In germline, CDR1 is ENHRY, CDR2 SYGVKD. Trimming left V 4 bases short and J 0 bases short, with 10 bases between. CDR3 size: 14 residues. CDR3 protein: CAISGSGSSYEQYF. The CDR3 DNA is TGTGCCATCAGTGGTAGCGGTAGCTCCTACGAGCAGTACTTC.